Listed below are T cell receptor beta chains from one sample, sequenced in a study of CD8+CD57+ T cells in acquired aplastic anemia. One entry per CDR3 protein, called by TCRdb with MiXCR from the reads. Here the sample spans 110,000 or so distinct CDR3 sequences, under 65% being singletons. The sample was sorted CD4+, CD8+, or CD8+CD57+ T cells (not recorded which) from PBMCs. The receptors shown here come from a human donor with aplastic anemia. The CDR3 runs from the conserved cysteine through the conserved F or W. The D gene is left open where the match is weak. The listing skips clone size in some rows; elsewhere it reads once, few, many or a size class.

j_call: TRBJ2-5; d_call: TRBD1; clone_size: NA; v_call: TRBV20-1; cdr3_aa: CSAQKGGETQYF; cdr3_nt: TGCAGTGCACAGAAAGGGGGCGAGACCCAGTACTTC
j_call: TRBJ2-1; d_call: TRBD2; clone_size: NA; v_call: TRBV25-1; cdr3_aa: CASSVGGGPEYNEQFF; cdr3_nt: TGTGCCAGCAGTGTCGGGGGGGGACCTGAATACAATGAGCAGTTCTTC
j_call: TRBJ1-1; d_call: TRBD1; clone_size: NA; v_call: TRBV24-1; cdr3_aa: CATRDRANTEAFF; cdr3_nt: TGTGCCACTAGGGACAGGGCTAACACTGAAGCTTTCTTT
j_call: TRBJ2-7; d_call: TRBD1; clone_size: few; v_call: TRBV29-1; cdr3_aa: CSVRGQGGPYEQYF; cdr3_nt: TGCAGCGTTAGGGGACAGGGGGGGCCCTACGAGCAGTACTTC
j_call: TRBJ1-1; d_call: NA; clone_size: few; v_call: TRBV7-9; cdr3_aa: CASSLVISAEAFF; cdr3_nt: TGTGCCAGCAGCTTAGTAATCAGCGCTGAAGCTTTCTTT
j_call: TRBJ1-2; d_call: TRBD1; clone_size: NA; v_call: TRBV20-1; cdr3_aa: CSANPLGDRGQISYGYTF; cdr3_nt: TGCAGTGCCAACCCACTCGGGGACAGGGGGCAGATTAGCTATGGCTACACCTTC
j_call: TRBJ1-1; d_call: NA; clone_size: NA; v_call: TRBV5-5; cdr3_aa: CASSLEGWVTEAFF; cdr3_nt: TGTGCCAGCAGCTTAGAAGGTTGGGTCACTGAAGCTTTCTTT
j_call: TRBJ1-3; d_call: TRBD1; clone_size: NA; v_call: TRBV2; cdr3_aa: CASTGQGGNTIYF; cdr3_nt: TGTGCCAGCACCGGACAGGGCGGAAACACCATATATTTT
j_call: TRBJ2-7; d_call: NA; clone_size: NA; v_call: TRBV9; cdr3_aa: CASSVLEYSYEQYF; cdr3_nt: TGTGCCAGCAGCGTACTCGAATACTCCTACGAGCAGTACTTC
j_call: TRBJ2-2; d_call: NA; clone_size: NA; v_call: TRBV24-1; cdr3_aa: CATSSGSGELFF; cdr3_nt: TGTGCCACCAGTTCAGGGTCAGGGGAGCTGTTTTTT